Here is one T cell receptor (beta chain) with its context. Its antigen remains unidentified. Sequencing was performed with immunoSEQ multiplex PCR; in TCRdb, only in-frame clones are kept and a portion is missing. The table records about 60,000 clones, about 89% of them present only once. The record originates from a study of OX40 agonist ivuxolimab in advanced cancers. Study in general: The patients got ivuxolimab, which is an agonistic anti-OX40 (CD134) antibody. Study-level points and caveats: Antigen targets of the expanded peripheral T cells went undetermined. Partial responders at 0.1-3.0 mg/kg showed near-lowest clonal expansion.

This CDR3 is 14 amino acids long. With 3 bases clipped from V and 7 bases from J, the junction kept 10 bases outside the gene matches. CDR1 and CDR2 from the germline V gene are SQVTM and ANQGSEA. Sequencing used CD4+ or CD8+ T cells sorted from blood, obtained in a trial of the OX40 agonist ivuxolimab. V and J are TRBV29-1 and TRBJ2-3, with 7 bases identical to TRBD1. The source is an adult with an advanced solid tumor such as melanoma, head and neck, liver or kidney cancer. The CDR3 loop is CSVETGTASNTQYF. As DNA, the CDR3 is TGCAGCGTTGAGACCGGGACAGCATCGAATACGCAGTATTTT.